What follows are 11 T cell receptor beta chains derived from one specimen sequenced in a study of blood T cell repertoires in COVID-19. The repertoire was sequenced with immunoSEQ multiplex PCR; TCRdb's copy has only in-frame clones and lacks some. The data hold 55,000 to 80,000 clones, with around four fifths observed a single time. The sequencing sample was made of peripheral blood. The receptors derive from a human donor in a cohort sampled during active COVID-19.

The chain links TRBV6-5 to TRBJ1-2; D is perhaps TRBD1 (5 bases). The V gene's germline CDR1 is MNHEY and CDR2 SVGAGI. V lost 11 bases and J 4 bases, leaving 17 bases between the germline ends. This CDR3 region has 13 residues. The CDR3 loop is CASRWGPSYGYTF. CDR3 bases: TGTGCCTCCAGATGGGGCCCTAGCTATGGCTACACCTTC.

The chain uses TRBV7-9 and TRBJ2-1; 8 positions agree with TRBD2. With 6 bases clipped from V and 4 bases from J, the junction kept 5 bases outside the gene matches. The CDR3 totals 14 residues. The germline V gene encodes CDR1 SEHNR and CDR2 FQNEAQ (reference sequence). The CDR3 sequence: CASRFTSGYNEQFF. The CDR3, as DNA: TGTGCCAGCAGGTTTACTAGCGGTTACAATGAGCAGTTCTTC.

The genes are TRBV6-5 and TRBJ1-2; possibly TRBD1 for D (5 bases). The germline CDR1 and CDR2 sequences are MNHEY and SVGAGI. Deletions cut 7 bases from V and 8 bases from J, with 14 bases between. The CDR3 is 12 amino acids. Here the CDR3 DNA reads TGTGCCAGCATTCACCCTCAGGGCGGCTACACCTTC. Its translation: CASIHPQGGYTF.

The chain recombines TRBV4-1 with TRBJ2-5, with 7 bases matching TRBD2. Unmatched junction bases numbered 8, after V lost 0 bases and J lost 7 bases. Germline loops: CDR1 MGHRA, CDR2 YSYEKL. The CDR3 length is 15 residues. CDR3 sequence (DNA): TGCGCCAGCAGCCAAGACCTACTAGCGAAAGGGACCCAGTACTTC. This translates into CASSQDLLAKGTQYF.

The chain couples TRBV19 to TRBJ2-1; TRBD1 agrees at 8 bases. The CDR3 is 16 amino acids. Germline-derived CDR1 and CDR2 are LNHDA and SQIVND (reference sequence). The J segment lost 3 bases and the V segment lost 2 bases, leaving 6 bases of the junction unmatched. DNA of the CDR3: TGTGCCAGTAGTATAAGGACAGGGAGAAACTACAATGAGCAGTTCTTC. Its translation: CASSIRTGRNYNEQFF.

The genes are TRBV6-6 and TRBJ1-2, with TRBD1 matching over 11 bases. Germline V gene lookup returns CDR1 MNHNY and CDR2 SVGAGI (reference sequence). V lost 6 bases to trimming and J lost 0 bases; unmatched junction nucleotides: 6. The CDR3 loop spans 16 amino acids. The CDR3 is CASSRTGGASNYGYTF. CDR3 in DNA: TGTGCCAGCAGCCGGACAGGGGGCGCTTCTAACTATGGCTACACCTTC.

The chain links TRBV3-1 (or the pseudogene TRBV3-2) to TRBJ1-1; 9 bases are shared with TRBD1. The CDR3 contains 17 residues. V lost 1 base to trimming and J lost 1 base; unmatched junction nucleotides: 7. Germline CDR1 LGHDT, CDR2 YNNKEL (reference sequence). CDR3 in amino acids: CASSQVGQGSSNTEAFF. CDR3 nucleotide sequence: TGTGCCAGCAGCCAAGTAGGACAGGGGTCGTCGAACACTGAAGCTTTCTTT.

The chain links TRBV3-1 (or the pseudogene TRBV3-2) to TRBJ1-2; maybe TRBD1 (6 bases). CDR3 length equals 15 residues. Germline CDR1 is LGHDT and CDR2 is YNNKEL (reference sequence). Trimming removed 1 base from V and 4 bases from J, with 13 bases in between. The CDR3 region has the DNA TGTGCCAGCAGCCAAGGGTACAGGGCTGGCTATGGCTACACCTTC. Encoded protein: CASSQGYRAGYGYTF.

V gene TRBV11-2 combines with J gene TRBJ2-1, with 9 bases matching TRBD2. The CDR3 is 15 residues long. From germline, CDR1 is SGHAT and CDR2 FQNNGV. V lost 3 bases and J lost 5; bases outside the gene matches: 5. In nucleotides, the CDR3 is TGTGCCAGCAGCTTGACGGCGGGGGGGAACAATGAGCAGTTCTTC. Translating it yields CASSLTAGGNNEQFF.

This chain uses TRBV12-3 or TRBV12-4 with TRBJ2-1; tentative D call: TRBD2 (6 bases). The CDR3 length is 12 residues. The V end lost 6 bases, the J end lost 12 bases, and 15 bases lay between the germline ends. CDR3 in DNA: TGTGCCAGCAGGGGGTTGGAGGGAGGGCAGTTCTTC. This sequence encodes CASRGLEGGQFF.

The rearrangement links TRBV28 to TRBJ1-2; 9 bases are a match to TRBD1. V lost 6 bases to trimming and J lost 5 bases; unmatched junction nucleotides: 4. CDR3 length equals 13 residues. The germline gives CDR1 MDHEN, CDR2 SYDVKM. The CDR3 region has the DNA TGTGCCAGCAGCCTTGGACAGGGGTATGGCTACACCTTC. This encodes CASSLGQGYGYTF.